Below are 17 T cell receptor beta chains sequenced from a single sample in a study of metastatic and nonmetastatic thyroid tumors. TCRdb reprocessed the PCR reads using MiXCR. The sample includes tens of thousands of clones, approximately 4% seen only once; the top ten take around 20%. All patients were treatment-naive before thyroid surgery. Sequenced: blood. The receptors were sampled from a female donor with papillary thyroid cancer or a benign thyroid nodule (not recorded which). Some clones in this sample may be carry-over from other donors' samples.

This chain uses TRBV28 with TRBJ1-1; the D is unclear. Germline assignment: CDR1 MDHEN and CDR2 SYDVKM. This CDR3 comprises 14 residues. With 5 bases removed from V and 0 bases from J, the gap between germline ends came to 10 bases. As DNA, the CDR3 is TGTGCCAGCAGTCCCGGCCCCATGAACACTGAAGCTTTCTTT. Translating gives CASSPGPMNTEAFF.

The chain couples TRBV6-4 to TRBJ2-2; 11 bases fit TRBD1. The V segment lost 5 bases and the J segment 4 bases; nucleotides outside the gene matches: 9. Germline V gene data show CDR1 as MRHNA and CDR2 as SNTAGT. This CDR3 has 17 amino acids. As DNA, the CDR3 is TGTGCCAGCAGTACTGGACAGGGGGCAACGGGCACCGGGGAGCTGTTTTTT. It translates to CASSTGQGATGTGELFF.

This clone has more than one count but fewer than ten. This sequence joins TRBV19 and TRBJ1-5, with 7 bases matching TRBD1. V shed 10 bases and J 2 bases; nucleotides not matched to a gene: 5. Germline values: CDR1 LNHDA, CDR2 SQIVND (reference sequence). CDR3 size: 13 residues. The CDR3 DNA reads TGTGCCACCAGGGACAGTGGCAATCAGCCCCAGCATTTT. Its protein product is CATRDSGNQPQHF.

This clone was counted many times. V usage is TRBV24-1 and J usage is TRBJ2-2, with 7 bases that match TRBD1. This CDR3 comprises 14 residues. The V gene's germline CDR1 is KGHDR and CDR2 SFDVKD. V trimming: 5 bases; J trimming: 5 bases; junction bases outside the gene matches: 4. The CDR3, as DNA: TGTGCCACCAGTGGACAGGGAGTTACCGGGGAGCTGTTTTTT. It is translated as CATSGQGVTGELFF.

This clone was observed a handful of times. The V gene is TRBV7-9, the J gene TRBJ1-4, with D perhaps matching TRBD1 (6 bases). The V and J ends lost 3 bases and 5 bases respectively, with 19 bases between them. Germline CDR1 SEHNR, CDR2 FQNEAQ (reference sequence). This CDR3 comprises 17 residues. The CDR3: CASSFRFGGQLNEKLFF. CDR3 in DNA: TGTGCCAGCAGCTTTAGGTTTGGGGGCCAGCTGAATGAAAAACTGTTTTTT.

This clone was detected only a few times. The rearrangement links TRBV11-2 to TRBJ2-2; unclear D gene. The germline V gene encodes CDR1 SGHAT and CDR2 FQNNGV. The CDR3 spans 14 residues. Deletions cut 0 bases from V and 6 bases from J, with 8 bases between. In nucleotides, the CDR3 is TGTGCCAGCAGCTTAGATGAAGTTTCCGGGGAGCTGTTTTTT. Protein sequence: CASSLDEVSGELFF.

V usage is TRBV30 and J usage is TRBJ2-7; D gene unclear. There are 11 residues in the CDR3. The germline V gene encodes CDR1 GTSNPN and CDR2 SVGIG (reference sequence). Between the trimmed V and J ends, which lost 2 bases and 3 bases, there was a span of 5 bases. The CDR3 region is CAWSRGYEQYF. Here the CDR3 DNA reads TGTGCCTGGAGTCGTGGCTACGAGCAGTACTTC.

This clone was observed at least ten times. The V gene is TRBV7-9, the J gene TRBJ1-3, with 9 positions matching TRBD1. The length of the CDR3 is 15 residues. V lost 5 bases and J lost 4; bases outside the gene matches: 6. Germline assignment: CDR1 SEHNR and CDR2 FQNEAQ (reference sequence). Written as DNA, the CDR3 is TGTGCCAGCAGCGGGGACAGGGTGGCGGGAAACACCATATATTTT. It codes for CASSGDRVAGNTIYF.

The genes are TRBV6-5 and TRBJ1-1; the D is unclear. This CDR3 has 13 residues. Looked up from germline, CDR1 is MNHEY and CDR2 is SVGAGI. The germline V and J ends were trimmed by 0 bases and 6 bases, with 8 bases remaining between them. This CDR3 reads CASSYSPWSEAFF. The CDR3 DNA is TGTGCCAGCAGTTACTCCCCCTGGTCTGAAGCTTTCTTT.

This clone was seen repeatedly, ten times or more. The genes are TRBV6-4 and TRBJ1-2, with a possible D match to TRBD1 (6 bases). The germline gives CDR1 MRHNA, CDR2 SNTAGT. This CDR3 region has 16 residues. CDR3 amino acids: CHPLFTRGQGRDGYTF. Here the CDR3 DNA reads TGTCATCCCCTTTTTACACGGGGGCAGGGCCGTGATGGCTACACCTTC.

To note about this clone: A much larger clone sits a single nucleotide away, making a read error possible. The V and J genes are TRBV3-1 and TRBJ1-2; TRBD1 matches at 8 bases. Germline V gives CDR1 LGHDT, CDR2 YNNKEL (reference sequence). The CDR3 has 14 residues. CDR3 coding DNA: TGTGCCGGCAGCCCCCATACAGGGGGCTATGGCTACACCTTC. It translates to CAGSPHTGGYGYTF.

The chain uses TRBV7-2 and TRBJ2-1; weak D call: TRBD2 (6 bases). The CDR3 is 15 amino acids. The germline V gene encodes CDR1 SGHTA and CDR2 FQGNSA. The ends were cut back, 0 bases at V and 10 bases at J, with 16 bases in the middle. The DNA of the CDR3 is TGTGCCAGCAGCTTAGCTAGGGGCTTAGCGGAGGAGCAGTTCTTC. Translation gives CASSLARGLAEEQFF.

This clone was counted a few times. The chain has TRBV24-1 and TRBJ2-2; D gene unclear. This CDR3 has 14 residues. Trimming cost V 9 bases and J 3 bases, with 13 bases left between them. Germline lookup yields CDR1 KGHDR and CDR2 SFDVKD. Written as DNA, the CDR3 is TGTGCCACCTCCCCGAGTCAGGACACCGGGGAGCTGTTTTTT. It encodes CATSPSQDTGELFF.

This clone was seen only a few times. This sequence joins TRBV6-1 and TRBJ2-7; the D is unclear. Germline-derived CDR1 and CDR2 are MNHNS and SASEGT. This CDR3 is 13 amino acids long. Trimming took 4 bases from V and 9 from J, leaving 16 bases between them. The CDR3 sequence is CASSASRSSTQYF. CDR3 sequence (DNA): TGTGCCAGCAGTGCTTCTCGTTCATCTACGCAGTACTTC.

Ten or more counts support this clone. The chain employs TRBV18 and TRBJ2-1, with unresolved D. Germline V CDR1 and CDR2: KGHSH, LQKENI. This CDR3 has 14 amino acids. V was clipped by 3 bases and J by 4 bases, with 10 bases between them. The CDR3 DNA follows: TGTGCCAGCTCACCCTCCGCCGGATACAATGAGCAGTTCTTC. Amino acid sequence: CASSPSAGYNEQFF.

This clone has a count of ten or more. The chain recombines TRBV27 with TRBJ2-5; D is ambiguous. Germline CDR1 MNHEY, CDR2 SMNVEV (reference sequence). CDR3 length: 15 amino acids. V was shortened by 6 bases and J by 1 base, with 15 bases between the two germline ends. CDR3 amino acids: CASSRKLPRQETQYF. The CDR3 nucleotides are TGTGCCAGCAGCCGGAAGCTACCCCGCCAAGAGACCCAGTACTTC.

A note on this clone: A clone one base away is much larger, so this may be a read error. CDR3 sequence (DNA): TGCAGCGTTGAAGAGGGGGGACAGGCACTGGGAGCTTTATTT. The encoded protein is CSVEEGGQALGALF. The rearrangement links TRBV29-1 to TRBJ1-1; 8 bases are shared with TRBD1. Germline CDR1 SQVTM, CDR2 ANQGSEA. This CDR3 has 14 amino acids.